The sample holds a few counts of the clone carrying this T cell receptor beta chain. Its cognate antigen is unknown. The data belong to a study of identifying expanded T cells in peripheral blood. Study-wide points: About 1.2 clones differed between technical replicates, versus around 15 and 19 over time. Variance in clone template counts between approximately two-week samples significantly increased with total template count across all healthy donors.

CDR3 length: 15 residues. Germline V gene sequence: CDR1 SGHDN, CDR2 FVKESK. Trimming took off 1 base at V and 5 bases at J, with 14 bases between the two ends. The table came from immunoSEQ multiplex PCR; TCRdb's copy has only in-frame clones and leaves some out. The sample lists more than 85,000 clones; around 88% were seen once. Collection occurred without any documented infections or immune events in donors. The receptor's source is a person between 18 and 75 years old in good health. The V and J genes are TRBV14 and TRBJ2-5; D is possibly TRBD2 (6 bases). Material: blood. For the CDR3, the DNA is TGTGCCAGCAGCCAAGTTGGAGGGGTTCTTGAGACCCAGTACTTC. It encodes CASSQVGGVLETQYF.